This T cell receptor beta chain was sequenced for a study of blood T cell repertoires in COVID-19. Study-level information: Specimens from acute and convalescent COVID-19 originated in the United States, Italy and Spain.

In the source study's methods: Amplification of reference gene primers provided the estimated nucleated cell counts. Method: immunoSEQ multiplex PCR; TCRdb's copy keeps in-frame clones and lacks some. That table gives V, J and clone size, and the DNA gave D and trimming. The sample includes 360,000 or so clones, under 90% of them seen just once. In terms of age and location, participants ranged from about 18 to 95 years and lived in fewer than 30 US areas. Two negative PCRs, clearance, or symptom resolution had been documented for recovered Cohort 3 donors. Germline lookup yields CDR1 KGHSH and CDR2 LQKENI. Trimming took 4 bases from V and 7 from J; bases not matched to a gene: 4. This CDR3 contains 13 residues.

Sequenced input: PBMCs or T cells enriched from blood (not recorded which). This TCR was sampled from a woman aged 25 to 45 who had recovered from COVID-19. This chain uses TRBV18 with TRBJ2-1, with TRBD1 identical over 7 bases. The CDR3 coding sequence is TGTGCCAGCTCACAGGGGGCGAGTAATGAGCAGTTCTTC. Translating it yields CASSQGASNEQFF.